The rows below give T cell receptor beta chains drawn from one sample of a study of blood T cell repertoires in COVID-19. The protocol was immunoSEQ multiplex PCR, while the TCRdb copy is restricted to in-frame clones and leaves out a portion. The sample consists of roughly 170,000 clones, approximately 84% of them appearing once. The source material was peripheral blood. These receptors all stem from a human donor in a cohort sampled during active COVID-19. Each CDR3 is given with its conserved first and last residue. D genes are given only for firm matches. Clone size is stated in some rows and not others, as once, few, many or a class when expanded.

v_call: TRBV7-6
j_call: TRBJ2-7
d_call: .
clone_size: once
cdr3_aa: CASSPHSVALGHSDEQYF
cdr3_nt: TGTGCCAGCAGCCCCCATTCAGTTGCCCTGGGACATTCCGACGAGCAGTACTTC

v_call: TRBV5-4
j_call: TRBJ2-7
d_call: .
clone_size: .
cdr3_aa: CASSLGQTEQYF
cdr3_nt: TGTGCCAGCAGCCTTGGACAGACCGAGCAGTACTTC

v_call: TRBV2
j_call: TRBJ2-3
d_call: .
clone_size: .
cdr3_aa: CASSPGTKDYGTDTQYF
cdr3_nt: TGTGCCAGCAGTCCCGGGACCAAGGACTATGGCACAGATACGCAGTATTTT

v_call: TRBV11-3
j_call: TRBJ2-3
d_call: .
clone_size: .
cdr3_aa: CASTTGDTDTQYF
cdr3_nt: TGTGCCAGCACGACGGGGGACACAGATACGCAGTATTTT

v_call: TRBV18
j_call: TRBJ1-5
d_call: .
clone_size: .
cdr3_aa: CASSGGRSDQPQHF
cdr3_nt: TGTGCCAGCTCCGGAGGACGCTCTGATCAGCCCCAGCATTTT

v_call: TRBV6-2/TRBV6-3
j_call: TRBJ2-7
d_call: .
clone_size: .
cdr3_aa: CASSPEEGFLYEQYF
cdr3_nt: TGTGCCAGCAGCCCGGAGGAGGGGTTCCTCTACGAGCAGTACTTC

v_call: TRBV30
j_call: TRBJ2-7
d_call: TRBD2
clone_size: .
cdr3_aa: CAWSGGSGSTYEQYF
cdr3_nt: TGTGCCTGGAGTGGGGGTAGCGGGTCCACCTACGAGCAGTACTTC

v_call: TRBV14
j_call: TRBJ2-5
d_call: .
clone_size: once
cdr3_aa: CASSQETGTHSSETQYF
cdr3_nt: TGTGCCAGCAGCCAGGAGACAGGAACTCACAGTTCGGAGACCCAGTACTTC

v_call: TRBV5-1
j_call: TRBJ2-7
d_call: .
clone_size: .
cdr3_aa: CASSLGQVTYEQYF
cdr3_nt: TGCGCCAGCAGCTTGGGCCAGGTAACCTACGAGCAGTACTTC

v_call: TRBV27
j_call: TRBJ1-2
d_call: TRBD1
clone_size: .
cdr3_aa: CASSWGTGNYGYTF
cdr3_nt: TGTGCCAGCAGTTGGGGGACAGGGAACTATGGCTACACCTTC

v_call: TRBV4-2
j_call: TRBJ1-1
d_call: .
clone_size: few
cdr3_aa: CASSPLGGGLQAFF
cdr3_nt: TGTGCCAGCAGCCCCCTCGGCGGGGGTCTACAAGCTTTCTTT

v_call: TRBV5-1
j_call: TRBJ2-1
d_call: TRBD2
clone_size: .
cdr3_aa: CASSSGLAGALGEQFF
cdr3_nt: TGCGCCAGCAGCTCTGGACTAGCGGGGGCCTTGGGTGAGCAGTTCTTC

v_call: TRBV2
j_call: TRBJ2-7
d_call: TRBD1
clone_size: .
cdr3_aa: CASQGTGGYEQYF
cdr3_nt: TGTGCCAGCCAGGGGACAGGGGGCTACGAGCAGTACTTC